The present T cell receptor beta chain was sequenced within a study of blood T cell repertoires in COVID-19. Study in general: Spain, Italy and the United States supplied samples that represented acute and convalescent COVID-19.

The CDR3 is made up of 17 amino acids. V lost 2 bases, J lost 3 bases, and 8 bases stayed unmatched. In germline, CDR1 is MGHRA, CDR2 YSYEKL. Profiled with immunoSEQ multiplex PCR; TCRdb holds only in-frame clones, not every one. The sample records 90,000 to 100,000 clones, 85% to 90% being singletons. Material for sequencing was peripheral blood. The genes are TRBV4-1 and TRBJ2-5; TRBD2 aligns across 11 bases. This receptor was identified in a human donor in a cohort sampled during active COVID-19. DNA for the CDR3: TGCGCCAGCAGCCAAAGTAGCGGGGGGGCTTTCAAAGAGACCCAGTACTTC. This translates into CASSQSSGGAFKETQYF.